Shown below are 27 T cell receptor beta chains from a single sample sequenced in a study of cytomegalovirus exposure and HLA in healthy donors. The protocol was immunoSEQ multiplex PCR, while the TCRdb copy is restricted to in-frame clones and leaves out a portion. Of some 140,000 clones in the sample, roughly nine tenths were seen once. What was sequenced was PBMCs. The receptor source for this set is a young man in good health and CMV-seronegative.

The rearrangement joins TRBV7-9 to TRBJ2-7; 9 bases line up with TRBD1. The germline V gene encodes CDR1 SEHNR and CDR2 FQNEAQ (reference sequence). Trimming at V came to 5 bases and at J to 4 bases, leaving 9 bases not matched to a gene. The length of the CDR3 is 15 residues. The CDR3 region is CASSGRQGGRYEQYF. The CDR3 coding sequence is TGTGCCAGCAGCGGTAGACAGGGGGGGAGATACGAGCAGTACTTC.

The chain couples TRBV27 to TRBJ1-5, with 12 bases fitting TRBD1. Germline lookup yields CDR1 MNHEY and CDR2 SMNVEV (reference sequence). V shed 5 bases and J 7 bases; nucleotides not matched to a gene: 9. The CDR3 is 16 amino acids. As DNA, the CDR3 is TGTGCCAGCAGTCCGGGACAGGGGGCGGGTAAGCAGCCCCAGCATTTT. It yields the protein CASSPGQGAGKQPQHF.

The CDR3 protein is CASSGGGVEAFF. DNA of the CDR3: TGTGCCAGCAGCGGGGGAGGGGTTGAAGCTTTCTTT. The V gene is TRBV5-8, the J gene TRBJ1-1, with TRBD1 as a possible D gene (5 bases). Germline V gene sequence: CDR1 SGHTS, CDR2 YDEGEE. Between the trimmed V and J ends, which lost 4 bases and 7 bases, there was a span of 11 bases. CDR3 length equals 12 residues. The full variable domain, rest sourced from reference TRBV5-8 and TRBJ1-1, is EAGVTQSPTHLIKTRGQQATLRCSPISGHTSVYWYQQALGLGLQFLLWYDEGEERNRGNFPPRFSGRQFPNYSSELNVNALELEDSALYLCASSGGGVEAFFGQGTRLTVV.

The chain links TRBV1 to TRBJ2-7; the table gives TRBD2 as D, unverified against the DNA. TRBV1 is a known pseudogene. CDR3 length equals 16 residues. The CDR3 region has the DNA TGCACCAGCAGCCAGGCTCTAGCGGCATACTCCTACGAGCAGTACTTC. Translation gives CTSSQALAAYSYEQYF.

About this clone itself: This CDR3 is also generated by other DNA sequences in the sample. This chain connects TRBV4-1 to TRBJ1-4; 7 bases map to TRBD1. Germline CDR1 is MGHRA and CDR2 is YSYEKL. The CDR3 has 14 residues. The trim removed 3 bases at V and 3 bases at J, leaving 1 base unmatched. CDR3 bases: TGCGCCAGCAGCCAGACAGGGCCTAATGAAAAACTGTTTTTT. Translating it yields CASSQTGPNEKLFF.

The chain joins TRBV5-4 to TRBJ1-1; 8 positions agree with TRBD1. This CDR3 spans 13 amino acids. With V trimmed by 5 bases and J by 4 bases, 4 bases remained unmatched. From germline, CDR1 is SGHNT and CDR2 YYREEE (reference sequence). CDR3 region: CASSNRGSTEAFF. The CDR3 nucleotides are TGTGCCAGCAGTAACAGGGGGAGCACTGAAGCTTTCTTT.

The chain employs TRBV15 and TRBJ1-2; perhaps TRBD1 as D (5 bases). Trimming stripped 4 bases from V and 2 bases from J, with 17 bases between. Germline lookup yields CDR1 LNHNV and CDR2 YYDKDF (reference sequence). The CDR3 consists of 16 residues. CDR3 amino acids: CATSKGGVDPNYGYTF. The CDR3 DNA is TGTGCCACCAGCAAAGGAGGGGTGGACCCAAACTATGGCTACACCTTC. The full variable domain, completed using reference TRBV15 and TRBJ1-2, is DAMVIQNPRYQVTQFGKPVTLSCSQTLNHNVMYWYQQKSSQAPKLLFHYYDKDFNNEADTPDNFQSRRPNTSFCFLDIRSPGLGDTAMYLCATSKGGVDPNYGYTFGSGTRLTVV.

The J gene is TRBJ1-2, the V gene TRBV6-5; no clear D. Per the germline V gene, CDR1 is MNHEY and CDR2 is SVGAGI. V lost 1 base and J 0 bases, leaving 9 bases between the germline ends. The CDR3 sequence is 15 residues long. The CDR3 region has the DNA TGTGCCAGCAGTTACTACCCCACACCTAACTATGGCTACACCTTC. Encoded protein: CASSYYPTPNYGYTF.

V is TRBV19 and J is TRBJ2-7; 7 bases are shared with TRBD1. Germline V gene lookup returns CDR1 LNHDA and CDR2 SQIVND (reference sequence). CDR3 length: 13 residues. Trimming removed 6 bases from V and 3 bases from J; junction bases left unmatched: 5. The CDR3 DNA follows: TGTGCCAGTAGCCCAGGGGGTCTCTACGAGCAGTACTTC. Amino acid sequence: CASSPGGLYEQYF.

V gene TRBV30 combines with J gene TRBJ2-3; 13 positions match TRBD2. From germline, CDR1 is GTSNPN and CDR2 SVGIG (reference sequence). Unmatched junction bases numbered 3, after V lost 7 bases and J lost 2 bases. The CDR3 totals 14 residues. The CDR3 spells CAFGTSGNTDTQYF. DNA for the CDR3: TGTGCCTTCGGGACTAGCGGGAACACAGATACGCAGTATTTT.

The rearrangement links TRBV25-1 to TRBJ1-5; tentatively, D is TRBD1 (6 bases). The CDR3 is 16 residues long. The V and J ends lost 5 bases and 0 bases respectively, with 14 bases between them. The V gene's germline CDR1 is MGHDK and CDR2 SYGVNS. CDR3 DNA sequence: TGTGCCAGCAGTCCAAGGGGGGGGCCTAGCAATCAGCCCCAGCATTTT. This gives the protein CASSPRGGPSNQPQHF.

This chain joins TRBV9 and TRBJ2-5; the D is unclear. CDR3 length: 12 amino acids. V was shortened by 4 bases and J by 5 bases, with 9 bases between the two germline ends. Germline V gene lookup returns CDR1 SGDLS and CDR2 YYNGEE. The CDR3, as DNA: TGTGCCAGCAGCCCCGGTTACGAGACCCAGTACTTC. It yields the protein CASSPGYETQYF.

This chain connects TRBV25-1 to TRBJ2-1, with 10 nucleotides matching TRBD2. The CDR3 has 16 residues. The V and J ends lost 1 base and 8 bases, in that order; junction bases with no gene match: 8. Germline V gene lookup returns CDR1 MGHDK and CDR2 SYGVNS. The CDR3 DNA follows: TGTGCCAGCAGTGAATCTGCTAGCGGGAGATCGGATGAGCAGTTCTTC. It specifies CASSESASGRSDEQFF.

V gene TRBV7-2 combines with J gene TRBJ2-7, with D possibly TRBD2 on 6 matching bases. CDR1 and CDR2 from the germline V gene are SGHTA and FQGNSA. CDR3 length: 16 amino acids. Between the trimmed V and J ends, which lost 1 base and 4 bases, there was a span of 17 bases. For the CDR3, the DNA is TGTGCCAGCAGCTTAGGGTCGACTAGGTATTTGTACGAGCAGTACTTC. Translation gives CASSLGSTRYLYEQYF. Supplemented by reference TRBV7-2 and TRBJ2-7, the full variable domain reads GAGVSQSPSNKVTEKGKDVELRCDPISGHTALYWYRQSLGQGLEFLIYFQGNSAPDKSGLPSDRFSAERTGGSVSTLTIQRTQQEDSAVYLCASSLGSTRYLYEQYFGPGTRLTVT.

The CDR3 DNA sequence: TGTGCCAGTAGTGCCCTTCGGCCAACTGAGGCTGGCTACACCTTC. It encodes CASSALRPTEAGYTF. The rearrangement links TRBV19 to TRBJ1-2; D unclear. This CDR3 region has 15 residues. Trimming left V 5 bases short and J 7 bases short, with 20 bases between. Germline V gene sequence: CDR1 LNHDA, CDR2 SQIVND (reference sequence). The complete variable domain, with remaining parts taken from reference TRBV19 and TRBJ1-2, reads DGGITQSPKYLFRKEGQNVTLSCEQNLNHDAMYWYRQDPGQGLRLIYYSQIVNDFQKGDIAEGYSVSREKKESFPLTVTSAQKNPTAFYLCASSALRPTEAGYTFGSGTRLTVV.

The rearrangement links TRBV7-2 to TRBJ2-7; 8 nucleotides line up with TRBD1. V was pared by 6 bases and J by 3 bases, with 10 bases of the junction left unmatched. This CDR3 has 15 amino acids. Looked up from germline, CDR1 is SGHTA and CDR2 is FQGNSA. In DNA form, the CDR3 reads TGTGCCAGCAGGGGGGGACAGGCGGCCTACTACGAGCAGTACTTC. This codes for CASRGGQAAYYEQYF.

This chain joins TRBV5-1 and TRBJ2-3; TRBD2 is a possible D gene (5 bases). From germline, CDR1 is SGHRS and CDR2 YFSETQ. The V end lost 0 bases, the J end lost 14 bases, and 16 bases lay between the germline ends. The length of the CDR3 is 13 residues. As DNA, the CDR3 is TGCGCCAGCAGCTTGGAGGAAGCGGCGAGGTTGTATTTT. This sequence encodes CASSLEEAARLYF.

This chain links TRBV2 with TRBJ2-5; D uncertain. The CDR3 extends over 15 amino acids. From germline, CDR1 is SNHLY and CDR2 FYNNEI. Trimming left V 0 bases short and J 1 base short, with 9 bases between. The CDR3 is CASSEALTGQETQYF. CDR3 DNA sequence: TGTGCCAGCAGTGAAGCCCTGACGGGCCAAGAGACCCAGTACTTC.

This sequence joins TRBV4-1 and TRBJ2-1; the D gene is possibly TRBD2 (6 bases). V was clipped by 4 bases and J by 7 bases, with 11 bases between them. Germline V gene data show CDR1 as MGHRA and CDR2 as YSYEKL. This CDR3 has 13 amino acids. The CDR3 region is CASSPGRQNEQFF. The CDR3 DNA is TGCGCCAGCAGCCCGGGGAGGCAAAATGAGCAGTTCTTC.

This chain connects TRBV9 to TRBJ2-4; 7 bases line up with TRBD2. The CDR3 extends over 15 amino acids. Trimming cost V 3 bases and J 3 bases; bases outside gene matches: 6. Germline loops: CDR1 SGDLS, CDR2 YYNGEE. The CDR3 DNA follows: TGTGCCAGCAGCGCCGGGGGGAAGATCAAAAACATTCAGTACTTC. Translating gives CASSAGGKIKNIQYF.

This chain uses TRBV13 with TRBJ2-7; maybe TRBD2 (5 bases). Germline V gene lookup returns CDR1 PRHDT and CDR2 FYEKMQ (reference sequence). V lost 6 bases and J 0 bases, leaving 18 bases between the germline ends. The CDR3 covers 16 residues. The CDR3 spells CASSPYNERTSYEQYF. The CDR3 DNA reads as TGTGCCAGCAGTCCATACAACGAGCGGACCTCCTACGAGCAGTACTTC. Drawing the rest from reference TRBV13 and TRBJ2-7, the complete variable domain is AAGVIQSPRHLIKEKRETATLKCYPIPRHDTVYWYQQGPGQDPQFLISFYEKMQSDKGSIPDRFSAQQFSDYHSELNMSSLELGDSALYFCASSPYNERTSYEQYFGPGTRLTVT.

The sample holds one count of this clone. The chain couples TRBV7-6 to TRBJ1-1, with 7 nucleotides matching TRBD1. Germline lookup yields CDR1 SGHVS and CDR2 FNYEAQ. This CDR3 is 15 amino acids long. Germline trimming cut 4 bases from V and 1 base from J; bases unmatched to any gene: 6. The CDR3 here is CASSYRTGKNTEAFF. The CDR3 nucleotides are TGTGCCAGCAGCTACCGGACAGGAAAGAACACTGAAGCTTTCTTT.

The V and J genes are TRBV10-3 and TRBJ2-7; 8 bases fit TRBD2. The CDR3 covers 14 residues. V shed 6 bases and J 3 bases; nucleotides not matched to a gene: 7. Germline CDR1 is ENHRY and CDR2 is SYGVKD. The CDR3 reads CAIRATTSDYEQYF. The CDR3 DNA sequence: TGTGCCATCAGGGCTACGACTAGCGACTACGAGCAGTACTTC.

V gene TRBV5-1 combines with J gene TRBJ1-1; D is undetermined. Germline CDR1 is SGHRS and CDR2 is YFSETQ. The CDR3 loop spans 15 amino acids. Trimming stripped 3 bases from V and 0 bases from J, with 12 bases between. This CDR3 is CASSSTSAMNTEAFF. The CDR3 DNA sequence: TGCGCCAGCAGCTCCACTAGCGCCATGAACACTGAAGCTTTCTTT.

V usage is TRBV5-1 and J usage is TRBJ1-1; D call uncertain. V was clipped by 2 bases and J by 2 bases, with 10 bases between them. The CDR3 covers 14 residues. Germline lookup yields CDR1 SGHRS and CDR2 YFSETQ. The CDR3 nucleotides are TGCGCCAGCAGCTTTTCGGCGGAAAACACTGAAGCTTTCTTT. It specifies CASSFSAENTEAFF.

V and J are TRBV2 and TRBJ2-7; D possibly corresponds to TRBD2 (6 bases). Germline values: CDR1 SNHLY, CDR2 FYNNEI. The CDR3 extends over 14 amino acids. Trimming shortened V by 11 bases and J by 0 bases, and 17 bases separated the two germline ends. CDR3 sequence reads: CAGTIDGSSYEQYF. The CDR3 nucleotides are TGTGCCGGGACCATAGACGGGAGCTCCTACGAGCAGTACTTC.

The V and J genes are TRBV7-2 and TRBJ1-2; 8 bases line up with TRBD1. The germline V gene encodes CDR1 SGHTA and CDR2 FQGNSA. The CDR3 sequence is 14 residues long. Trimming removed 5 bases from V and 8 bases from J; junction bases left unmatched: 10. CDR3 protein: CASSPQGQGEGYTF. DNA for the CDR3: TGTGCCAGCAGCCCTCAAGGACAGGGAGAGGGCTACACCTTC.